The source of this T cell receptor (beta chain) is a study of control samples from healthy donors and cancer patients. Here immunoSEQ multiplex PCR was the method, and the copy in TCRdb shows in-frame clones only, minus some. This sample has around 5,100 clones, with about four fifths found just once. The germline V and J ends were trimmed by 0 bases and 3 bases, with 5 bases remaining between them. The germline V gene has CDR1 SGHNT and CDR2 YENEEA. The CDR3 covers 14 residues. The TCR originated in a female donor with lung cancer. The sequencing input was formalin-fixed, paraffin-embedded tissue. The chain links TRBV11-3 to TRBJ2-2; D gene ambiguous. Here the CDR3 DNA reads TGTGCCAGCAGCTTAGACAGCTACACCGGGGAGCTGTTTTTT. As protein: CASSLDSYTGELFF.